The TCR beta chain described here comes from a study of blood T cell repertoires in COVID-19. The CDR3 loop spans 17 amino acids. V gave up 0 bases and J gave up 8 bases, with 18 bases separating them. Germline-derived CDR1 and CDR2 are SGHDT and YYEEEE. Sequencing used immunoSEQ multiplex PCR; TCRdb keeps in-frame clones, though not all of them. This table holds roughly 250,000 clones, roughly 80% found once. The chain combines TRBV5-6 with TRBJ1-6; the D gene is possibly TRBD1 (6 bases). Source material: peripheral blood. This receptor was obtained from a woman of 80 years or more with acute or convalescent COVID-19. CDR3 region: CASSLGGASGGHSPLHF. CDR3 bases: TGTGCCAGCAGCTTGGGGGGCGCCTCGGGGGGCCATTCACCCCTCCACTTT.